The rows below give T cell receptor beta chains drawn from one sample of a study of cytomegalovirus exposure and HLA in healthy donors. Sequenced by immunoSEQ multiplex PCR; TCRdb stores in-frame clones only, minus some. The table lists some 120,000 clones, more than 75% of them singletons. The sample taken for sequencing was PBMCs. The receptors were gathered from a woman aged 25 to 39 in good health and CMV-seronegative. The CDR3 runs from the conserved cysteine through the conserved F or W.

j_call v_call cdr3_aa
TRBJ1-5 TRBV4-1 CASSQAGYQPQHF
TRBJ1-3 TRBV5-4 CASSLDRAGNTIYF
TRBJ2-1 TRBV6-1 CASSVELAGVNEQFF
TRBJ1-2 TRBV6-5 CASSLTGGYYGYTF
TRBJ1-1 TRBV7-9 CASSKVPGEAFF
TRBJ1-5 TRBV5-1 CASSPGVDLNQPQHF
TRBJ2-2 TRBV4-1 CASSPRGGQNTGELFF
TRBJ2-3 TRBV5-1 CASSTTGTGYGDTQYF
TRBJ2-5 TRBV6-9 CASSSGHGGPQYF
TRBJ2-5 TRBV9 CASSVASLQETQYF
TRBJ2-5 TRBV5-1 CASSTGLAGGPATGETQYF
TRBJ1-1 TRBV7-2 CASSHRTGYNVAEAFF
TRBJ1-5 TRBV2 CASQRDRGRENQPQHF
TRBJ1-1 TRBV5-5 CASSYGPRTEAFF
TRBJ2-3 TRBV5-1 CASSLESGQVDTQYF
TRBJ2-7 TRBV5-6 CASSSSGTGFREQYF
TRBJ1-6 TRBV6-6 CATTFGLGSPLHF
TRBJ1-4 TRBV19 CASSIDKRGINEKLFF
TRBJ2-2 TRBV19 CASSTDRGRELFF
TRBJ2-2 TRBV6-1 CASSVRADTGELFF
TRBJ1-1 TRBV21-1 CASSGQGSTEAFF
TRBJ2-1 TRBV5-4 CASSIGLAGSNEQFF
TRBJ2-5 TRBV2 CAARTGTSGPTDF
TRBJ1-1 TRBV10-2 CASTRGIDTEAFF
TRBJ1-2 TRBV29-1 CSAQGSHYGYTF
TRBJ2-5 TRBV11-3 CASSLDGTLDTQYF
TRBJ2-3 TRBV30 CAWAPGQGLDTQYF
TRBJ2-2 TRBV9 CASSPDRRNDGELFF
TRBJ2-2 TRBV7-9 CASSLGSGGTNTGELFF
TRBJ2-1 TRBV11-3 CASSRFDGTGAYNEQFF
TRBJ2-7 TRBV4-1 CASSPILRQDSYEQYF
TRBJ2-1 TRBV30 CAWQTSGAYNEQFF
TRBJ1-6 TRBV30 CAWSGQGNYNSPLHF
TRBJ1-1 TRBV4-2 CASSQEAARQTNTEAFF
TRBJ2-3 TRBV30 CAWSGLAGGADTQYF
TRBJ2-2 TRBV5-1 CASSGGFGELFF
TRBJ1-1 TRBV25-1 CASSGDSYTEAFF
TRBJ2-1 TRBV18 CASSPTLGSNEQFF
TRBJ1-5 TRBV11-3 CASSLLGLRRNQPQHF
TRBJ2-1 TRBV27 CASSGTGGFVCVF
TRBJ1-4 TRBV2 CASNPGGRKEKLFF
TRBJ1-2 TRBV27 CASSRERNYGYTF
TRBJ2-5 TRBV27 CASSQLGRRDETQYF
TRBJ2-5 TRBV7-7 CASSWSGVGETQYF
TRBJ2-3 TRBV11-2 CASSSGDTQYF
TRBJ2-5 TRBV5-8 CASRRTSGGVETQYF
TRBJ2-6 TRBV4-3 CASSRETGIRSGANVLTF
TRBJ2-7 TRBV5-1 CASSLTGLDEQYF
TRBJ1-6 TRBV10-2 CASSESSKEPLHF
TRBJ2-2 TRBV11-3 CASRKDSTGELFF
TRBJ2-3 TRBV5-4 CASSSWPTDTQYF
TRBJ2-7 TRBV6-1 CASSARGLVGHEQYF
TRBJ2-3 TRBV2 CASSVQRGITDTQYF
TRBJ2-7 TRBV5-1 CASSLGSRTSSYEQYF
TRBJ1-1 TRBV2 CASSGPQGGNTEAFF
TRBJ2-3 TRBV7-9 CASSSGQPGTDTQYF
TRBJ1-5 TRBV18 CASSSTGGFNQPQHF
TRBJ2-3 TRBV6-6 CASTEVGLGTDTQYF
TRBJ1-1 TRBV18 CASSPDRLSAEAFF